Shown below are 21 T cell receptor beta chains from a single sample sequenced in a study of cytomegalovirus exposure and HLA in healthy donors. Sequencing used immunoSEQ multiplex PCR; TCRdb keeps in-frame clones, though not all of them. The table has about 130,000 clones, approximately 94% seen once; the top ten hold roughly 1.9%. The sequenced sample consisted of PBMCs. The receptor source for this set is a man younger than 35 in good health and CMV-seropositive.

V is TRBV19 and J is TRBJ1-1; D is perhaps TRBD1 (5 bases). V lost 0 bases to trimming and J lost 5 bases, with 10 bases between them. CDR1 and CDR2 from the germline V gene are LNHDA and SQIVND (reference sequence). The CDR3 has 14 residues. Here the CDR3 DNA reads TGTGCCAGTAGTATAGAGGGAGGGGAAACTGAAGCTTTCTTT. Protein: CASSIEGGETEAFF.

Only one count was recorded for this clone. The V and J genes are TRBV27 and TRBJ2-1, with TRBD1 matching 11 bases. After removal of 5 bases from V and 8 bases from J, the junction contained 11 bases not matched to a gene. Germline values: CDR1 MNHEY, CDR2 SMNVEV (reference sequence). CDR3 length: 16 residues. CDR3 in amino acids: CASSTSGTGGYDEQFF. The CDR3 region has the DNA TGTGCCAGCAGTACCTCCGGGACAGGGGGTTATGATGAGCAGTTCTTC.

This rearrangement joins TRBV18 to TRBJ2-2; 9 nucleotides align to TRBD1. Germline V lookup: CDR1 KGHSH, CDR2 LQKENI. There are 14 residues in the CDR3. After removal of 4 bases from V and 6 bases from J, the junction contained 3 bases not matched to a gene. The CDR3 reads CASSLQGAPGELFF. The CDR3 bases are TGTGCCAGCTCACTACAGGGGGCGCCCGGGGAGCTGTTTTTT.

This CDR3 reads CAISESTLALGETQYF. CDR3 DNA: TGTGCCATCAGTGAGTCGACACTAGCGTTAGGAGAGACCCAGTACTTC. The chain links TRBV10-3 to TRBJ2-5; 7 bases line up with TRBD2. J gave up 4 bases and V 0 bases, and 8 bases lay outside the gene matches. The CDR3 extends over 16 amino acids. Germline CDR1 reads ENHRY; CDR2 reads SYGVKD.

V usage is TRBV7-8 and J usage is TRBJ2-2; maybe TRBD2 (7 bases). Germline CDR1 SGHVS, CDR2 FQNEAQ. This CDR3 is 16 amino acids long. With 5 bases removed from V and 7 bases from J, the gap between germline ends came to 20 bases. The CDR3 protein is CASSPRGGRGDGELFF. The CDR3 bases are TGTGCCAGCAGCCCGAGGGGGGGGAGGGGTGACGGGGAGCTGTTTTTT. The full variable domain, rest sourced from reference TRBV7-8 and TRBJ2-2, is GAGVSQSPRYKVAKRGQDVALRCDPISGHVSLFWYQQALGQGPEFLTYFQNEAQLDKSGLPSDRFFAERPEGSVSTLKIQRTQQEDSAVYLCASSPRGGRGDGELFFGEGSRLTVL.

The sample holds a few counts of this clone. V gene TRBV27 combines with J gene TRBJ1-5; 7 positions agree with TRBD1. The V gene end was trimmed by 5 bases and the J gene end by 3 bases; junction bases not matched to a gene: 4. Germline lookup yields CDR1 MNHEY and CDR2 SMNVEV (reference sequence). This CDR3 has 14 amino acids. In DNA form, the CDR3 reads TGTGCCAGCAGTCCCGACAGGGCCAATCAGCCCCAGCATTTT. Protein product: CASSPDRANQPQHF.

This clone was detected only a few times. The genes are TRBV5-6 and TRBJ2-2; D uncertain. This CDR3 region has 18 residues. V lost 3 bases and J 1 base, leaving 19 bases between the germline ends. CDR1 and CDR2 from the germline V gene are SGHDT and YYEEEE. CDR3 protein: CASSSLLEFSMNTGELFF. The CDR3 region has the DNA TGTGCCAGCAGCTCTCTTCTCGAGTTCTCTATGAACACCGGGGAGCTGTTTTTT. The full variable domain, its missing parts supplied by reference TRBV5-6 and TRBJ2-2, is DAGVTQSPTHLIKTRGQQVTLRCSPKSGHDTVSWYQQALGQGPQFIFQYYEEEERQRGNFPDRFSGHQFPNYSSELNVNALLLGDSALYLCASSSLLEFSMNTGELFFGEGSRLTVL.

This clone is a singleton in its sample. V gene TRBV11-1 combines with J gene TRBJ1-1; D call uncertain. Germline V gene data show CDR1 as SGHAT and CDR2 as FQDESV (reference sequence). V lost 5 bases, J lost 1 base, and 2 bases lay in between. This CDR3 region has 11 residues. CDR3 sequence (DNA): TGTGCCAGCAGCCAGAACACTGAAGCTTTCTTT. It codes for CASSQNTEAFF.

The rearrangement joins TRBV2 to TRBJ1-2; a possible D gene is TRBD1 (6 bases). CDR1 and CDR2 (germline): SNHLY, FYNNEI. Deletions cut 4 bases from V and 8 bases from J, with 11 bases between. CDR3 length: 12 residues. The CDR3 DNA reads TGTGCCAGCAGTGGTCAGGGGCTAGGCTACACCTTC. Amino acid sequence: CASSGQGLGYTF.

This chain links TRBV5-1 with TRBJ2-7, with D perhaps matching TRBD1 (5 bases). The germline CDR1 and CDR2 sequences are SGHRS and YFSETQ. V was shortened by 7 bases and J by 6 bases, with 20 bases between the two germline ends. The CDR3 spans 14 residues. For the CDR3, the DNA is TGCGCCAGCGGAAGGGGAAGTGGTGCTACCGAGCAGTACTTC. This gives the protein CASGRGSGATEQYF.

The V and J genes are TRBV12-5 and TRBJ2-1, with 10 bases fitting TRBD1. Looked up from germline, CDR1 is LGHNT and CDR2 is FRNRAP. Germline trimming cut 2 bases from V and 15 bases from J; bases unmatched to any gene: 19. The CDR3 is made up of 17 amino acids. CDR3 DNA sequence: TGTGCTAGTGGTTTGTCCCTCGGGACAGGGGCGCCCCTTGACGTGTTCTTC. Translation: CASGLSLGTGAPLDVFF.

This clone was recorded only once. This sequence joins TRBV11-2 and TRBJ2-7, with 13 bases fitting TRBD2. The CDR3 has 17 residues. The junction had 9 bases not matched to a gene; V was cut back by 2 bases and J by 5 bases. CDR1 and CDR2 from the germline V gene are SGHAT and FQNNGV. DNA of the CDR3: TGTGCCAGCAGCTTACGGCCTACTAGCGGGAGGGCGGACGAGCAGTACTTC. It translates to CASSLRPTSGRADEQYF.

V gene TRBV5-1 combines with J gene TRBJ1-4; 9 positions agree with TRBD1. The CDR3 sequence is 16 residues long. Germline CDR1 reads SGHRS; CDR2 reads YFSETQ. V was clipped by 0 bases and J by 0 bases; unmatched bases: 0. Here the CDR3 reads CASSLGDRATNEKLFF. In nucleotides, the CDR3 is TGCGCCAGCAGCTTGGGGGACAGGGCAACTAATGAAAAACTGTTTTTT. Together with reference TRBV5-1 and TRBJ1-4, the CDR3 gives the full variable domain: KAGVTQTPRYLIKTRGQQVTLSCSPISGHRSVSWYQQTPGQGLQFLFEYFSETQRNKGNFPGRFSGRQFSNSRSEMNVSTLELGDSALYLCASSLGDRATNEKLFFGSGTQLSVL.

The gene calls are TRBV10-3 and TRBJ2-7; 7 bases align to TRBD2. Germline lookup yields CDR1 ENHRY and CDR2 SYGVKD. V was pared by 5 bases and J by 2 bases, with 12 bases of the junction left unmatched. The CDR3 loop spans 16 amino acids. In nucleotides, the CDR3 is TGTGCCATCAGTCCTGCAGGCGGGAGCGGTACCTACGAGCAGTACTTC. This translates into CAISPAGGSGTYEQYF.

The gene calls are TRBV6-6 and TRBJ2-7; weak D call: TRBD2 (5 bases). Deletions cut 4 bases from V and 5 bases from J, with 12 bases between. In germline, CDR1 is MNHNY, CDR2 SVGAGI (reference sequence). The CDR3 contains 13 residues. The CDR3 is CASSFPTRNEQYF. The CDR3 nucleotides read TGTGCCAGCAGTTTCCCAACTAGGAACGAGCAGTACTTC.

The chain has TRBV5-6 and TRBJ1-2, with a weak D call TRBD1 (5 bases). Trimming cost V 5 bases and J 8 bases, with 16 bases left between them. The CDR3 has 13 residues. Germline assignment: CDR1 SGHDT and CDR2 YYEEEE. Here the CDR3 DNA reads TGTGCCAGCAGTCGCGGGACCGTCCACGGCTACACCTTC. It translates to CASSRGTVHGYTF.

V usage is TRBV7-8 and J usage is TRBJ2-7; the D is unclear. Germline CDR1 SGHVS, CDR2 FQNEAQ. V was pared by 2 bases and J by 5 bases, with 10 bases between. The CDR3 spans 13 residues. The CDR3 loop is CASSLSPLHEQYF. CDR3 nucleotides: TGTGCCAGCAGCTTATCCCCTCTACACGAGCAGTACTTC.

This clone appeared a single time. Other DNA sequences in the same sample also yield this CDR3. This sequence joins TRBV7-2 and TRBJ1-2; D ambiguous. The CDR3 contains 13 residues. Trimming pared 5 bases from V and 2 bases from J, leaving 9 bases between. Germline V gene data show CDR1 as SGHTA and CDR2 as FQGNSA. This CDR3 reads CASSPDKNYGYTF. CDR3 DNA sequence: TGTGCCAGCAGCCCAGACAAGAACTATGGCTACACCTTC.

The chain uses TRBV7-9 and TRBJ2-5, with 9 bases fitting TRBD1. The CDR3 has 15 amino acids. CDR1 SEHNR and CDR2 FQNEAQ come from the germline V gene (reference sequence). V dropped 1 base and J dropped 5; count of bases not matched to a gene: 5. The CDR3 spells CASSLGGTGRETQYF. In DNA form, the CDR3 reads TGTGCCAGCAGCTTAGGTGGGACAGGGCGGGAGACCCAGTACTTC.

As DNA, the CDR3 is TGCGCCAGCAGTTGGACTAGCGGGACTAATGAGCAGTTCTTC. It is translated as CASSWTSGTNEQFF. The chain carries TRBV5-1 and TRBJ2-1, with 12 bases matching TRBD2. Looked up from germline, CDR1 is SGHRS and CDR2 is YFSETQ. V lost 5 bases and J lost 7; bases outside the gene matches: 4. The CDR3 is 14 amino acids.

The CDR3 coding sequence is TGTGCCAGCAGCAAGCAGGGGGCGGGCGAGCAGTACTTC. Protein: CASSKQGAGEQYF. The chain joins TRBV13 to TRBJ2-7, with 8 bases identical to TRBD1. Germline V lookup: CDR1 PRHDT, CDR2 FYEKMQ (reference sequence). There are 13 residues in the CDR3. V dropped 5 bases and J dropped 6; count of bases not matched to a gene: 6. The full variable domain, in which reference TRBV13 and TRBJ2-7 provide the parts outside the CDR3, is AAGVIQSPRHLIKEKRETATLKCYPIPRHDTVYWYQQGPGQDPQFLISFYEKMQSDKGSIPDRFSAQQFSDYHSELNMSSLELGDSALYFCASSKQGAGEQYFGPGTRLTVT.